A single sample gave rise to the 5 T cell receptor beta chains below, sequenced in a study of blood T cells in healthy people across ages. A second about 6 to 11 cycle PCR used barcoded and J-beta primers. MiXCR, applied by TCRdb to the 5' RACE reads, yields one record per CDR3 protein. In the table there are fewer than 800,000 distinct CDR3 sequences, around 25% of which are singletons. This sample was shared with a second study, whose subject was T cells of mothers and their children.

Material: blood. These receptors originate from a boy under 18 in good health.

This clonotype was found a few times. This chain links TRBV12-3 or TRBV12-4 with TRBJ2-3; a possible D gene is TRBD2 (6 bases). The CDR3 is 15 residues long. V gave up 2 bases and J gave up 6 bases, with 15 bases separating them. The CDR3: CASSLRSGRPDTQYF. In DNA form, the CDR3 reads TGTGCCAGCAGTTTAAGGAGCGGGCGTCCGGATACGCAGTATTTT.

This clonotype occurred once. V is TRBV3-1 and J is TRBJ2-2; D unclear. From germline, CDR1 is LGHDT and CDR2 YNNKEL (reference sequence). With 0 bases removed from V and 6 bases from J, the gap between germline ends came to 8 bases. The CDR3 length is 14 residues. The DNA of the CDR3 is TGTGCCAGCAGCCAAGACCCCGGGTCCGGGGAGCTGTTTTTT. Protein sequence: CASSQDPGSGELFF.

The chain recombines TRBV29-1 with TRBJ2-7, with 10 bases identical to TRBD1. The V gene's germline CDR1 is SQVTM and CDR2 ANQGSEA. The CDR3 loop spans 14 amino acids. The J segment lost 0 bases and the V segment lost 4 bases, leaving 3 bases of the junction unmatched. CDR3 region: CSVVGQGSSYEQYF. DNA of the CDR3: TGCAGCGTTGTGGGACAGGGGAGCTCCTACGAGCAGTACTTC.

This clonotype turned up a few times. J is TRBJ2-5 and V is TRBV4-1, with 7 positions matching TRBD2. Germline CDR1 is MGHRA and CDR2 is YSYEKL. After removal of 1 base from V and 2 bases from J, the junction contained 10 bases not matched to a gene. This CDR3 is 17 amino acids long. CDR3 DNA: TGCGCCAGCAGCCAAGGTGGTTTGGCGGGAGCTCAAGAGACCCAGTACTTC. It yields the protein CASSQGGLAGAQETQYF.

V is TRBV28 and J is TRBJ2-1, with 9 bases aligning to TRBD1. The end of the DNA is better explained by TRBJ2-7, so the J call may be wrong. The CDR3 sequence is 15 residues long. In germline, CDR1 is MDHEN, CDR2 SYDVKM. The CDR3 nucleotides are TGTGCCAGCAGTTTAGATGACAGGGGGTTCGGGGAGCAGTACTTC. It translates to CASSLDDRGFGEQYF.